Following are 4 T cell receptor beta chains from one sample sequenced in a study of CD4+ T cells in melanoma. Assay: immunoSEQ multiplex PCR; the TCRdb copy retains only in-frame clones and omits some. Among roughly 110,000 clones listed, around 92% were seen once. The sample comprised peripheral blood. These receptors originate from a human donor with melanoma.

The chain combines TRBV2 with TRBJ2-7; 7 bases match TRBD2. Germline-derived CDR1 and CDR2 are SNHLY and FYNNEI. V dropped 3 bases and J dropped 3; count of bases not matched to a gene: 11. The CDR3 has 16 residues. CDR3 amino acids: CASSEIGAASGYEQYF. CDR3 nucleotides: TGTGCCAGCAGTGAGATCGGGGCGGCTAGCGGCTACGAGCAGTACTTC.

This clone appeared once. The V call is TRBV11-2, the J call TRBJ2-7; D is undetermined. The germline V gene encodes CDR1 SGHAT and CDR2 FQNNGV. The CDR3 has 13 residues. The V and J ends lost 0 bases and 3 bases respectively, with 6 bases between them. The CDR3 DNA sequence: TGTGCCAGCAGCTTAGAAGTACGCTACGAGCAGTACTTC. Protein: CASSLEVRYEQYF. Based on the CDR3 plus reference TRBV11-2 and TRBJ2-7, the full variable domain is EAGVAQSPRYKIIEKRQSVAFWCNPISGHATLYWYQQILGQGPKLLIQFQNNGVVDDSQLPKDRFSAERLKGVDSTLKIQPAKLEDSAVYLCASSLEVRYEQYFGPGTRLTVT.

V and J are TRBV4-1 and TRBJ2-1, with D possibly TRBD2 on 6 matching bases. Trimming took off 4 bases at V and 3 bases at J, with 13 bases between the two ends. This CDR3 is built from 15 residues. The germline V gene has CDR1 MGHRA and CDR2 YSYEKL. Written as DNA, the CDR3 is TGCGCCAGCAGCCCCCGGGACTGGATCTACAATGAGCAGTTCTTC. Its protein is CASSPRDWIYNEQFF.

The chain couples TRBV29-1 to TRBJ2-6; D is uncertain. The CDR3 has 13 amino acids. Germline CDR1 and CDR2: SQVTM and ANQGSEA. The germline V and J ends were trimmed by 3 bases and 2 bases, with 5 bases remaining between them. This CDR3 is CSVEITGANVLTF. The CDR3 nucleotides are TGCAGCGTTGAGATCACTGGGGCCAACGTCCTGACTTTC.